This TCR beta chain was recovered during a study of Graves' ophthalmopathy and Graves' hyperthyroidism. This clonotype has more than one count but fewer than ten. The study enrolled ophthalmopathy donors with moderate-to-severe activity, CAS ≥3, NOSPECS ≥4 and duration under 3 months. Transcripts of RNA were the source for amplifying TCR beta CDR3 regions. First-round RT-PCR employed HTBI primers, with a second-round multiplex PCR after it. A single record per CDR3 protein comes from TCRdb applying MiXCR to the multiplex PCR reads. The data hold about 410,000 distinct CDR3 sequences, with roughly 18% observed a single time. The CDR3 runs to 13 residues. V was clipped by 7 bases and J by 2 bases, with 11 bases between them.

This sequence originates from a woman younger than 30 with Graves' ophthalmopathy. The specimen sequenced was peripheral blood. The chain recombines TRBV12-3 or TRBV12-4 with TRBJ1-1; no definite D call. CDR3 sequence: CASKVEINTEAFF. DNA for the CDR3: TGTGCCAGCAAGGTAGAGATTAACACTGAAGCTTTCTTT.